The entry below gives a single T cell receptor beta chain sequence along with its context. This sample is drawn from a study of blood T cells in healthy people across ages. Germline V gene lookup returns CDR1 MDHEN and CDR2 SYDVKM. The CDR3 is made up of 11 amino acids. V was cut by 5 bases and J by 6 bases, with 5 bases left in between. The second PCR ran roughly 6 to 11 cycles with a sample-barcoded 5' primer and J-beta primers. MiXCR was run by TCRdb on the 5' RACE reads, yielding one entry per CDR3 protein. The table has about 780,000 distinct CDR3 sequences, 35% to 50% seen once; the top ten hold 15% to 20%.

Sequenced: blood. This receptor was obtained from a man at least 80 years old in good health. The chain combines TRBV28 with TRBJ2-1; unclear D gene. The CDR3 here is CASSAINEQFF. The CDR3 DNA reads as TGTGCCAGCAGTGCGATCAATGAGCAGTTCTTC.